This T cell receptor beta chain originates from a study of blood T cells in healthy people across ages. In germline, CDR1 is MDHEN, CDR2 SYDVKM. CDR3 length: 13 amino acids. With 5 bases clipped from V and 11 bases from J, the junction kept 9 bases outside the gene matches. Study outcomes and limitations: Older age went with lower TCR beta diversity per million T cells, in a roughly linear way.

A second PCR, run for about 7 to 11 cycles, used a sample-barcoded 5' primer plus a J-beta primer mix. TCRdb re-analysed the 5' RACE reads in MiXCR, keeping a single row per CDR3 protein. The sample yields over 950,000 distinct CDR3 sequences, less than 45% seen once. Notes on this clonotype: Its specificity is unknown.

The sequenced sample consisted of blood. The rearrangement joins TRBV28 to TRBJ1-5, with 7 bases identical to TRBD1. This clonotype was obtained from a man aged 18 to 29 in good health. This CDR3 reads CASSQGGERSQHF. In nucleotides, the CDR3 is TGTGCCAGCAGTCAGGGGGGCGAGAGGTCCCAGCATTTT.